The TCR beta chain described here comes from a study of T-cell memory formation after mild COVID-19. Study information: For the most part, TCR clusters were specific to one donor. Study conclusions and caveats: Clones that got smaller from day 15 to 85 had even CD4/CD8, while clones growing later tipped toward CD4+.

The CDR3 consists of 17 residues. The V gene's germline CDR1 is MNHNY and CDR2 SVGAGI (reference sequence). Losses at the gene ends were 2 bases for V and 0 bases for J; bases not matched to a gene: 6. TCR alpha and TCR beta cDNA libraries carrying sample barcodes and UMIs were produced by 5'RACE using constant-segment primers. TCRdb analysed the 5' RACE reads with MiXCR anew, one entry per CDR3 protein. The sample holds 300,000 to 350,000 distinct CDR3 sequences, around an eighth seen once. This clonotype has a single count. As yet, its antigen is unknown. V is TRBV6-6 and J is TRBJ2-4; TRBD2 matches at 8 bases. This receptor was obtained from a man aged 18-30 years who had mild COVID-19 (a few samples of this study predate the infection). Cell type and time point are not known. The sequencing sample was made of PBMCs or a T cell subset sorted from them (not recorded which). CDR3: CASSYQTSGVAKNIQYF. The CDR3 nucleotides are TGTGCCAGCAGTTACCAAACTAGCGGAGTAGCCAAAAACATTCAGTACTTC.